This entry concerns a single T cell receptor beta chain. What it binds is not known. Germline CDR1 and CDR2: DFQATT and SNEGSKA (reference sequence). The ends were cut back, 7 bases at V and 2 bases at J, with 9 bases in the middle. This CDR3 region has 12 residues. Isolation yielded PBMCs, at least 7 million per sample, in every case. PCR was performed a second time for about 7 to 11 cycles using a sample-barcoded 5' primer and a J-beta primer mix. Per-sample output comprised a minimum of 3 million paired-end reads containing CDR3. TCRdb used MiXCR to reprocess the 5' RACE reads, holding one entry per CDR3 protein. The sample records about 1.4 million distinct CDR3 sequences, around 55% being singletons. These data are taken from a study of blood T cells in healthy people across ages. Regarding the study as a whole: No conclusive comparison of naive versus antigen-experienced cells was possible with unsorted PBMCs. Expanded clonotype shifts may have been confounded, as the donors had an unknown CMV status.

Sequencing was performed on blood. The clonotype comes from a man aged 18 to 30 in good health. The chain links TRBV20-1 to TRBJ2-1; D is ambiguous. The DNA of the CDR3 is TGCAGTGTTCATTCTACCTACAATGAGCAGTTCTTC. Protein sequence: CSVHSTYNEQFF.